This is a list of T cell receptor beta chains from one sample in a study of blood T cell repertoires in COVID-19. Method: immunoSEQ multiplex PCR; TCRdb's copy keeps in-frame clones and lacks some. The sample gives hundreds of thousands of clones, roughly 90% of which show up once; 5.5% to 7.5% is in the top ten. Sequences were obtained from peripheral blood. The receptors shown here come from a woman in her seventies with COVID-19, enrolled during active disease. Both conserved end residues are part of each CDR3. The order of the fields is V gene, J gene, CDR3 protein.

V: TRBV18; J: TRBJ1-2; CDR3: CASSDRDTNYGYTF
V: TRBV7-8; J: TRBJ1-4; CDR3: CASSLNTGKLFF
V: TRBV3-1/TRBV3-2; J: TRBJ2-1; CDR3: CASSEQRGPEQFF
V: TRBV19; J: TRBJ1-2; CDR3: CASSSTGLRANYGYTF
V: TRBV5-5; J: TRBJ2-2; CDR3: CASSLGGGGTGELFF
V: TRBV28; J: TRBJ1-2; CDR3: CATSTGNRRYGYTF
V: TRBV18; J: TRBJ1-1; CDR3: CASSPGATYTEAFF
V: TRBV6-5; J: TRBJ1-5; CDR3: CASSLRVHQPQHF
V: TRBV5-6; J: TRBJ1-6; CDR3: CASSLLNSPLHF
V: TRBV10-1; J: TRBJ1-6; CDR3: CASSDRVDSPLHF
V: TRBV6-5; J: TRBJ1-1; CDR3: CASGRGRSSTEAFF
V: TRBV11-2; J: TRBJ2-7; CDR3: CASRSSGGYEQYF
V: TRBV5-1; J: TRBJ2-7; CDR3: CASSLSIAVTYEQYF
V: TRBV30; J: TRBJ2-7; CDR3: CAWKEVERTGLHEQYF
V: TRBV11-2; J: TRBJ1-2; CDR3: CASSRAGTGLISNYGYTF
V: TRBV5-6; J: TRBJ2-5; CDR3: CASSGRTSGSPETQYF
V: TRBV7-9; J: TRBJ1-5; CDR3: CASSAGTGEFQPQHF
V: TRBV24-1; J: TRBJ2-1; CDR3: CATSDLGGTFF
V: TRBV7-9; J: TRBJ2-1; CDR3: CASSLDAGGDEQFF
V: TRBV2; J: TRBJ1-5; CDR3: CASRTGTGNGQPQHF
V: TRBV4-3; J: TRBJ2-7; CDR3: CASSPTQGTYEQYF
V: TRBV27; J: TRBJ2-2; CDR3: CASSPRTGGNTGELFF
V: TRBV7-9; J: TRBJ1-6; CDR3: CASSLAGQDSPLHF
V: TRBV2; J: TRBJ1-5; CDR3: CAGNSDSNQPQHF
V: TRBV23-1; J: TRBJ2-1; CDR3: CASSPLSRASGGNEQFF
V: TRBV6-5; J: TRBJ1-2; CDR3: CASSLSGTGKGYTF
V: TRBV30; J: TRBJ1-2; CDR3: CASSSRGYGYTF
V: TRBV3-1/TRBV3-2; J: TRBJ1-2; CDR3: CASSQGGTGGNTYGYTF
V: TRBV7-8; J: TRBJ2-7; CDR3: CASSLGRLLAGYEQYF
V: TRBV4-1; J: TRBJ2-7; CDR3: CASSPRLAGEQYF
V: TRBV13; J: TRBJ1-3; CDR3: CASSLGLTYGTGGNTIYF
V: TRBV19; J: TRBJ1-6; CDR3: CASSGVNSPLHF
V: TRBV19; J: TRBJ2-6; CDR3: CASRKGATGANVLTF
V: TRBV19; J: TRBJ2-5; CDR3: CASQSGLVSETQYF
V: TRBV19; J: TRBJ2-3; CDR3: CASRLSRSLDTQYF
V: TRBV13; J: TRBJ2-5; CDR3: CASSSSTSGGRGTQYF
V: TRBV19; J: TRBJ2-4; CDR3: CASSIVPGGAGNIQYF
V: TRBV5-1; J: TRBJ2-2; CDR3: CASSEGPFNTGELFF
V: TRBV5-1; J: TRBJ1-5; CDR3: CASSLDQRREQGNQPQHF
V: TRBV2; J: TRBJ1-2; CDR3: CASSEGGFNYGYTF
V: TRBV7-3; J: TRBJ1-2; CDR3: CASRPNQSRNYYGYTF
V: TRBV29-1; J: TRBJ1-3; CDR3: CSGATGVGNTIYF
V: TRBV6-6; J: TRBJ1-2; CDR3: CASSISTGEGGYTF
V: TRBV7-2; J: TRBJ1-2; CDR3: CASTFDRTYGYTF
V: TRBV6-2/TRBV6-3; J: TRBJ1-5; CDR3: CASSPRGQGVQPQHF
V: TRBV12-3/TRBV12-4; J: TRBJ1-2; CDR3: CASRFGTGLGYTF
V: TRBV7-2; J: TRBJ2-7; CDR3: CASSFKVDYYEQYF
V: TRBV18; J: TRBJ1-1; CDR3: CASSPRGLGGIMNTEAFF
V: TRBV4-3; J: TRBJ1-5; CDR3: CASSQDLGGFSNQPQHF
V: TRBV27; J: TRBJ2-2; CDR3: CASSFTNTGELFF
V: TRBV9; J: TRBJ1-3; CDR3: CASSGRGKLGNTIYF
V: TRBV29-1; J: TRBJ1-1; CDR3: CALGGQGRNTEAFF